This T cell receptor beta chain derives from a study of blood T cell repertoires in COVID-19 (TCRdb year 2020). Looking at the study overall: The collaborator samples originated in the United States, Italy and Spain and spanned the acute and convalescent phases of COVID-19. The samples were drawn from two sources: the first 160 participants of the ongoing ImmuneRACE study, and fewer than 1,500 subjects contributed by 6 global collaborators. Subjects who had been exposed to COVID-19, were actively infected with it, or had recovered from it provided the deeply sampled blood TCRbeta repertoires that made up the dataset. The repertoires were made available in a free public database intended to serve as a resource for research on the immune response to SARS-CoV-2. HLA class I and class II types, where available, came from metadata supplied by the sample provider rather than from assay-based typing. The material from the prospective study consisted of cDNA or gDNA derived from T cells, B-cell-depleted T cells, or PBMCs. The sample metadata nearly always contained a de-identified subject ID, COVID-19 status, age in years and sex.

Each collaborating institution followed its own protocols to collect whole blood in K2EDTA tubes. For TCRbeta analysis, collaborators shipped samples in one of three forms: frozen whole blood, isolated PBMCs, or DNA extracted from either of those sample types. Study-level results and caveats: How much clinical and demographic metadata was included differed by source and by participant, and the metadata was provided uncurated.

Only a few counts were recorded for this clone. The antigen this receptor binds is unknown. No per-base quality is available; no much larger clone lies one base away. Based on the germline V gene, the CDR1 and CDR2 sequences are MNHEY and SVGEGT. The CDR3 measures 17 amino acids from cysteine to phenylalanine. The retained sequence is limited to the CDR3, 51 bases, with the frame set at the first base. The V end loses 5 bases and the J end loses 0 bases, and a stretch of 17 bases separates them. TCRbeta CDR3 regions were amplified from genomic DNA by means of the immunoSEQ Assay, a bias-controlled multiplex PCR. Per the authors' processing: Nucleated cell counts per sample were estimated from amplification of reference gene primers within the assay. To quantify the absolute abundance of each unique TCRbeta CDR3 rearrangement, sequence reads were collapsed and filtered. Productive Simpson clonality was computed per sample as the square root of Simpson's diversity index over productive rearrangements. TCRdb took over this immuneACCESS table, retaining in-frame rearrangements with V and J assigned. Such tables are incomplete; in checked studies, under half of the missing clones stem from an unresolved V gene, and the remainder is unexplained. From that table come the V and J calls and clone size; the DNA was used to work out D and trimming. This sample holds around 67,000 clones; 75% to 90% were observed only once. The ten largest clones add up to around 5.3% of the sample.

Material: peripheral blood. The chain links TRBV6-2 or TRBV6-3 with TRBJ1-5; the D gene is unclear. The receptor was isolated from a man in his forties or fifties with active COVID-19. CDR3 reads: CASSRPGQRASNQPQHF. DNA sequence: TGTGCCAGCAGTCGTCCCGGGCAGCGGGCTAGCAATCAGCCCCAGCATTTT.